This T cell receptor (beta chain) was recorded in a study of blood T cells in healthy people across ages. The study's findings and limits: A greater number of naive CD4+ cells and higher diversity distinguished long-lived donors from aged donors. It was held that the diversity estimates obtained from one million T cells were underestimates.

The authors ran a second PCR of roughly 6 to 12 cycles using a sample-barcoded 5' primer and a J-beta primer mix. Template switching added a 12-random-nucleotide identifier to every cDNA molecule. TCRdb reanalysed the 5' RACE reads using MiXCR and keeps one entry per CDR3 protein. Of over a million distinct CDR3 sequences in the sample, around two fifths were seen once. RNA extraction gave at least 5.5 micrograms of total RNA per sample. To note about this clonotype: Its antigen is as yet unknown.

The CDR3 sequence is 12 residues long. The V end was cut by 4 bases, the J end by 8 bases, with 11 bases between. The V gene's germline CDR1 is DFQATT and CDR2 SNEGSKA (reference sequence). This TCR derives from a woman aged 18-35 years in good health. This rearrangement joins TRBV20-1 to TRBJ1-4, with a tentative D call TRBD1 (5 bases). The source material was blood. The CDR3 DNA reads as TGCAGTGCTACCAGGGACCCCGAAAAACTGTTTTTT. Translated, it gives CSATRDPEKLFF.